The 32 T cell receptor beta chains in this list originate from one sample, sequenced in a study of cytomegalovirus exposure and HLA in healthy donors. The PCR had 60 Vbeta and 13 Jbeta primers. Clones were read by immunoSEQ multiplex PCR, and TCRdb kept only the in-frame ones, dropping some. The sample holds about 200,000 clones, around 88% seen once. The specimen was PBMCs. These TCRs come from a woman between 25 and 40 years old in good health and CMV-seronegative.

This clone was seen only once. The chain is built from TRBV2 and TRBJ2-1; D is unclear. Per germline, CDR1 SNHLY and CDR2 FYNNEI. V lost 4 bases to trimming and J lost 0 bases, with 10 bases between them. The length of the CDR3 is 15 residues. The DNA for the CDR3 is TGTGCCAGCAGTGGACAAATCCTCTCCTACAATGAGCAGTTCTTC. Protein product: CASSGQILSYNEQFF.

The V and J genes are TRBV5-1 and TRBJ2-1, with TRBD2 matching over 9 bases. Germline CDR1 and CDR2: SGHRS and YFSETQ. The CDR3 is made up of 15 amino acids. Losses at the gene ends were 3 bases for V and 8 bases for J; bases not matched to a gene: 9. The CDR3 loop reads CASSSASGVLDEQFF. The CDR3 DNA reads as TGCGCCAGCAGCTCGGCTAGCGGGGTGTTGGATGAGCAGTTCTTC.

This chain connects TRBV10-1 to TRBJ2-1; D gene uncertain. In germline, CDR1 is WNHNN, CDR2 SYGVQD (reference sequence). This CDR3 spans 13 amino acids. V lost 0 bases, J lost 2 bases, and 2 bases lay in between. CDR3 residues: CASSESTYNEQFF. The CDR3 DNA follows: TGCGCCAGCAGTGAGTCCACCTACAATGAGCAGTTCTTC.

V usage is TRBV28 and J usage is TRBJ2-7; unclear D gene. V was cut by 3 bases and J by 3 bases, with 15 bases left in between. Per the germline V gene, CDR1 is MDHEN and CDR2 is SYDVKM. CDR3 length: 15 amino acids. The CDR3: CASSFPEHGVYEQYF. CDR3 nucleotides: TGTGCCAGCAGTTTCCCTGAGCATGGAGTCTACGAGCAGTACTTC.

The chain employs TRBV7-2 and TRBJ2-7; the match to TRBD1 covers 10 bases. From germline, CDR1 is SGHTA and CDR2 FQGNSA. CDR3 length: 15 amino acids. The J segment lost 6 bases and the V segment lost 5 bases, leaving 10 bases of the junction unmatched. The CDR3 region is CASSLAGQGFREQYF. The CDR3 bases are TGTGCCAGCAGCCTCGCGGGACAGGGGTTTCGCGAGCAGTACTTC.

This rearrangement joins TRBV15 to TRBJ2-7; 7 nucleotides line up with TRBD1. CDR3 length: 14 residues. From germline, CDR1 is LNHNV and CDR2 YYDKDF (reference sequence). Trimming removed 5 bases from V and 4 bases from J; junction bases left unmatched: 8. The CDR3 DNA sequence: TGTGCCACCAGCTGGAACAGGGGAACTTACGAGCAGTACTTC. Translated, it gives CATSWNRGTYEQYF.

This clone was counted once. The V and J genes are TRBV6-6 and TRBJ2-7; 11 bases line up with TRBD2. V lost 11 bases and J lost 4; bases outside the gene matches: 7. Looked up from germline, CDR1 is MNHNY and CDR2 is SVGAGI (reference sequence). This CDR3 is built from 13 residues. The CDR3 nucleotides are TGTGCCGCGGAAACTAGCGGGAGTTACGAGCAGTACTTC. It encodes CAAETSGSYEQYF.

The chain combines TRBV5-6 with TRBJ1-4, with 10 bases identical to TRBD1. The CDR3 length is 15 residues. The germline V gene has CDR1 SGHDT and CDR2 YYEEEE. Trimming cost V 4 bases and J 6 bases; bases outside gene matches: 6. CDR3 loop: CASSKTGTGDEKLFF. CDR3 nucleotide sequence: TGTGCCAGCAGCAAAACCGGGACAGGGGATGAAAAACTGTTTTTT.

This sequence joins TRBV27 and TRBJ1-3; D might be TRBD1 (5 bases). This CDR3 has 15 amino acids. Germline CDR1 is MNHEY and CDR2 is SMNVEV (reference sequence). V was trimmed by 6 bases and J by 4 bases, leaving 16 bases between them. The CDR3 here is CASRPAGASGNTIYF. Written as DNA, the CDR3 is TGTGCCAGCAGGCCCGCTGGGGCGTCGGGAAACACCATATATTTT.

The chain uses TRBV5-1 and TRBJ2-4, with 7 bases fitting TRBD1. The V gene end was trimmed by 0 bases and the J gene end by 1 base; junction bases not matched to a gene: 4. Germline CDR1 is SGHRS and CDR2 is YFSETQ. The CDR3 totals 16 residues. In DNA, the CDR3 is TGCGCCAGCAGCTTGGAGAGGGGGCCGGCCAAAAACATTCAGTACTTC. Its translation: CASSLERGPAKNIQYF.

In nucleotides, the CDR3 is TGTGCCACCGGCATTGGGCTAGCGGGGGGGCTCGTCTACGAGCAGTACTTC. Translating it yields CATGIGLAGGLVYEQYF. The gene calls are TRBV15 and TRBJ2-7, with 12 bases that match TRBD2. Per the germline V gene, CDR1 is LNHNV and CDR2 is YYDKDF (reference sequence). The CDR3 is made up of 17 amino acids. V dropped 8 bases and J dropped 3; count of bases not matched to a gene: 14.

This clone was seen just once. The gene calls are TRBV9 and TRBJ1-1; D not resolved. The CDR3 loop spans 14 amino acids. Germline V gene data show CDR1 as SGDLS and CDR2 as YYNGEE. Trimming shortened V by 1 base and J by 2 bases, and 9 bases separated the two germline ends. The DNA for the CDR3 is TGTGCCAGCAGCGTATATCGGGGAAACACTGAAGCTTTCTTT. Protein: CASSVYRGNTEAFF.

The J gene is TRBJ2-7, the V gene TRBV27; 10 bases match TRBD1. The CDR3 consists of 16 residues. V was pared by 5 bases and J by 4 bases, with 11 bases of the junction left unmatched. Looked up from germline, CDR1 is MNHEY and CDR2 is SMNVEV (reference sequence). CDR3 nucleotide sequence: TGTGCCAGCAGTGCACGACAGGGGGCGAGTGCTTACGAGCAGTACTTC. It encodes CASSARQGASAYEQYF.

The rearrangement joins TRBV7-8 to TRBJ2-7; the D is unclear. The V end lost 5 bases, the J end lost 6 bases, and 14 bases lay between the germline ends. This CDR3 contains 13 residues. The germline V gene encodes CDR1 SGHVS and CDR2 FQNEAQ. The CDR3: CASSPSPVAEQYF. For the CDR3, the DNA is TGTGCCAGCAGCCCGAGTCCGGTTGCCGAGCAGTACTTC.

V is TRBV6-1 and J is TRBJ2-2; possibly TRBD1 for D (6 bases). Germline CDR1 MNHNS, CDR2 SASEGT. V was pared by 6 bases and J by 5 bases, with 7 bases between. This CDR3 has 12 residues. CDR3 in amino acids: CASSTGTGELFF. In nucleotides, the CDR3 is TGTGCCAGCAGCACAGGGACCGGGGAGCTGTTTTTT.

This rearrangement joins TRBV4-1 to TRBJ1-4, with D possibly matching TRBD1 (6 bases). The CDR3 has 14 residues. Per germline, CDR1 MGHRA and CDR2 YSYEKL. V lost 3 bases and J 7 bases, leaving 12 bases between the germline ends. The CDR3 DNA follows: TGCGCCAGCAGCCATATGGACAGCCCTGAAAAACTGTTTTTT. Translating gives CASSHMDSPEKLFF.

The chain joins TRBV27 to TRBJ1-6, with D perhaps matching TRBD1 (6 bases). The germline V gene encodes CDR1 MNHEY and CDR2 SMNVEV (reference sequence). Trimming left V 5 bases short and J 9 bases short, with 11 bases between. The CDR3 spans 13 residues. CDR3 sequence (DNA): TGTGCCAGCAGTGTGGCACAGGGTTCACCCCTCCACTTT. The encoded protein is CASSVAQGSPLHF.

The genes are TRBV6-5 and TRBJ2-5; the match to TRBD1 covers 10 bases. Unmatched junction bases numbered 7, after V lost 6 bases and J lost 3 bases. The CDR3 extends over 15 amino acids. Germline assignment: CDR1 MNHEY and CDR2 SVGAGI. CDR3 loop: CASRPIGTGEETQYF. The CDR3 DNA reads as TGTGCCAGCAGACCTATCGGGACAGGGGAAGAGACCCAGTACTTC.

The J gene is TRBJ2-7, the V gene TRBV5-1, with a tentative D call TRBD1 (5 bases). V was pared by 0 bases and J by 5 bases, with 15 bases between. CDR1 and CDR2 from the germline V gene are SGHRS and YFSETQ. This CDR3 contains 15 residues. In DNA form, the CDR3 reads TGCGCCAGCAGCTTGGATGCAGGGTCGGAGCACGAGCAGTACTTC. It codes for CASSLDAGSEHEQYF. The whole variable domain, filled in from reference TRBV5-1 and TRBJ2-7, reads KAGVTQTPRYLIKTRGQQVTLSCSPISGHRSVSWYQQTPGQGLQFLFEYFSETQRNKGNFPGRFSGRQFSNSRSEMNVSTLELGDSALYLCASSLDAGSEHEQYFGPGTRLTVT.

The rearrangement uses TRBV10-2 and TRBJ1-2; D uncertain. V was trimmed by 2 bases and J by 7 bases, leaving 20 bases between them. This CDR3 spans 16 amino acids. In germline, CDR1 is WSHSY, CDR2 SAAADI. CDR3 sequence reads: CASSEPVGGPRVGYTF. The CDR3 DNA reads as TGCGCCAGCAGTGAGCCGGTCGGAGGTCCCCGGGTTGGCTACACCTTC.

The chain recombines TRBV18 with TRBJ2-2, with TRBD2 matching 9 bases. Germline V gene lookup returns CDR1 KGHSH and CDR2 LQKENI. The trim removed 4 bases at V and 5 bases at J, leaving 8 bases unmatched. This CDR3 region has 16 residues. The chain's CDR3 is CASSLFPSGKTGELFF. In DNA, the CDR3 is TGTGCCAGCTCACTGTTCCCTAGCGGGAAGACCGGGGAGCTGTTTTTT.

V is TRBV10-2 and J is TRBJ2-1; D possibly corresponds to TRBD2 (5 bases). Germline V gene lookup returns CDR1 WSHSY and CDR2 SAAADI. Trimming took 7 bases from V and 12 from J, leaving 19 bases between them. This CDR3 contains 13 residues. The CDR3 DNA reads as TGCGCCAGCACAGGACTTGAGCGGATCCGGCAGTTCTTC. It yields the protein CASTGLERIRQFF.

The chain recombines TRBV27 with TRBJ2-6; TRBD2 agrees at 10 bases. The CDR3 totals 18 residues. Germline V CDR1 and CDR2: MNHEY, SMNVEV (reference sequence). The ends lost 4 bases at V and 4 bases at J; junction bases unmatched: 10. The CDR3 loop reads CASSSNLAGVPGANVLTF. The CDR3 DNA is TGTGCCAGCAGTTCTAACCTAGCGGGAGTCCCCGGGGCCAACGTCCTGACTTTC.

The chain recombines TRBV10-3 with TRBJ2-2, with D maybe TRBD2 (5 bases). Germline lookup yields CDR1 ENHRY and CDR2 SYGVKD. The CDR3 is 14 residues long. V lost 4 bases and J lost 4, with 10 bases in between. DNA for the CDR3: TGTGCCATCAGTGTTGGACTTTTCACCGGGGAGCTGTTTTTT. Encoded protein: CAISVGLFTGELFF.

The chain recombines TRBV4-1 with TRBJ2-3, with 10 bases aligning to TRBD2. There are 17 residues in the CDR3. The V segment lost 0 bases and the J segment 2 bases; nucleotides outside the gene matches: 5. Germline V gene sequence: CDR1 MGHRA, CDR2 YSYEKL. CDR3 DNA: TGCGCCAGCAGCCAAGACCTTACTAGCGGGGTCACAGATACGCAGTATTTT. It translates to CASSQDLTSGVTDTQYF.

This sequence joins TRBV6-1 and TRBJ1-6, with D maybe TRBD1 (6 bases). Trimming took off 9 bases at V and 7 bases at J, with 16 bases between the two ends. CDR3 length equals 14 residues. Germline V lookup: CDR1 MNHNS, CDR2 SASEGT. CDR3 bases: TGTGCCAGGGGGGACACCGGCAAAAATTCACCCCTCCACTTT. Amino acid sequence: CARGDTGKNSPLHF.

The V gene is TRBV18, the J gene TRBJ2-1, with 11 positions matching TRBD2. The CDR3 has 16 amino acids. In germline, CDR1 is KGHSH, CDR2 LQKENI. The V gene end was trimmed by 1 base and the J gene end by 8 bases; junction bases not matched to a gene: 7. The CDR3 nucleotides read TGTGCCAGCTCACCACGATTAGCGGGAGGGCCCGATGAGCAGTTCTTC. Its translation: CASSPRLAGGPDEQFF.

The CDR3 region has the DNA TGTGCCAGCTCACCGTTCAGGGGGCGGTATGGCTACACCTTC. Residues: CASSPFRGRYGYTF. The chain uses TRBV18 and TRBJ1-2; 8 bases fit TRBD1. Trimming removed 3 bases from V and 5 bases from J; junction bases left unmatched: 5. The CDR3 sequence is 14 residues long. Germline V lookup: CDR1 KGHSH, CDR2 LQKENI.

The chain combines TRBV2 with TRBJ2-6; D is uncertain. This CDR3 region has 15 residues. Germline CDR1 reads SNHLY; CDR2 reads FYNNEI. Trimming shortened V by 0 bases and J by 2 bases, and 5 bases separated the two germline ends. The CDR3 DNA reads TGTGCCAGCAGTGAAGCACAGCCTGGGGCCAACGTCCTGACTTTC. The encoded protein is CASSEAQPGANVLTF.

J is TRBJ2-7 and V is TRBV6-1; maybe TRBD2 (7 bases). This CDR3 spans 14 amino acids. V was cut by 8 bases and J by 7 bases, with 21 bases left in between. CDR1 is MNHNS and CDR2 is SASEGT in the germline V gene. CDR3 nucleotides: TGTGCCAGCCTAGGGGGGGTTCTGGAAAGTGAGCAGTACTTC. Protein sequence: CASLGGVLESEQYF.

This chain connects TRBV27 to TRBJ2-7; D is possibly TRBD1 (6 bases). This CDR3 contains 16 residues. CDR1 is MNHEY and CDR2 is SMNVEV in the germline V gene (reference sequence). V lost 5 bases, J lost 5 bases, and 22 bases lay in between. CDR3 loop: CASSAHRAPRPDEQYF. CDR3 DNA: TGTGCCAGCAGTGCCCACAGGGCCCCCCGGCCTGACGAGCAGTACTTC.

This sequence joins TRBV28 and TRBJ2-5; 14 bases map to TRBD2. The J segment lost 4 bases and the V segment lost 3 bases, leaving 4 bases of the junction unmatched. The CDR3 loop spans 16 amino acids. Per the germline V gene, CDR1 is MDHEN and CDR2 is SYDVKM. The CDR3, as DNA: TGTGCCAGCAGTTTCCCTGGACTAGCGGGGGGAGAGACCCAGTACTTC. This codes for CASSFPGLAGGETQYF.